This record concerns one T cell receptor beta chain sequence. CDR1 is LNHDA and CDR2 is SQIVND in the germline V gene (reference sequence). V was pared by 0 bases and J by 9 bases, with 9 bases between. The CDR3 loop spans 13 amino acids. In the original processing: Nucleated cell number was recorded as an estimate derived from reference gene primer amplification. TCRdb's copy holds only in-frame clones and misses some; the assay was immunoSEQ multiplex PCR. The D gene and trimming were derived from the DNA, and the V and J assignments and clone size from that table. This sample has just under 90,000 clones, with roughly 88% found just once. This sample is drawn from a study of blood T cell repertoires in COVID-19. Study in general: Acute-phase and convalescent COVID-19 samples originated in the United States, Italy and Spain. Sample material is recorded as cDNA or gDNA derived from T cells, B-cell-depleted T cells, or PBMCs.

Input material: peripheral blood. The rearrangement uses TRBV19 and TRBJ2-1, with D tentatively TRBD1 (6 bases). The receptor was isolated from a man in his sixties with acute or convalescent COVID-19. As DNA, the CDR3 is TGTGCCAGTAGTATAGAACCCAGGGGTGAGCAGTTCTTC. Protein: CASSIEPRGEQFF.